Presented here are 8 T cell receptor beta chains from one specimen sequenced in a study of T cells in Graves' hyperthyroidism and ophthalmopathy. Amplified regions were TCR beta CDR3 sequences from RNA transcripts. Initially, a first-round RT-PCR of the TCR CDR3 employed the HTBI primer set. A single record per CDR3 protein comes from TCRdb applying MiXCR to the multiplex PCR reads. The sample yields 300,000 or so distinct CDR3 sequences, approximately 18% seen once. Specimen: blood. These receptor sequences come from a woman aged 50 to 65 with Graves' hyperthyroidism.

In this sample, this clonotype turned up a few times. The CDR3 DNA follows: TGCAGCGTCATACACGCTACAGGAAAACTGTTTTTT. Translation gives CSVIHATGKLFF. This sequence joins TRBV29-1 and TRBJ1-4; a possible D gene is TRBD1 (5 bases). V lost 6 bases to trimming and J lost 10 bases, with 15 bases between them. The germline V gene has CDR1 SQVTM and CDR2 ANQGSEA. CDR3 length: 12 amino acids.

This clonotype has a handful of counts. The chain joins TRBV7-9 to TRBJ2-1; D is perhaps TRBD2 (5 bases). Trimming cost V 4 bases and J 9 bases, with 10 bases left between them. The germline V gene encodes CDR1 SEHNR and CDR2 FQNEAQ (reference sequence). The CDR3 consists of 12 residues. The CDR3 DNA is TGTGCCAGCAGCTCCGGGGTTGCTGAGCAGTTCTTC. This sequence encodes CASSSGVAEQFF.

The chain uses TRBV5-1 and TRBJ2-3, with 7 bases fitting TRBD2. Unmatched junction bases numbered 5, after V lost 5 bases and J lost 8 bases. The CDR3 loop spans 12 amino acids. The V gene's germline CDR1 is SGHRS and CDR2 YFSETQ. The CDR3 spells CASSVASGTQYF. The CDR3 DNA is TGCGCCAGCAGTGTGGCTAGCGGTACGCAGTATTTT.

This clonotype was observed a handful of times. This chain joins TRBV7-3 and TRBJ2-3; 7 bases fit TRBD2. Losses at the gene ends were 3 bases for V and 1 base for J; bases not matched to a gene: 1. CDR3 length equals 14 residues. Germline V gives CDR1 SGHTA, CDR2 FQGTGA. The CDR3, as DNA: TGTGCCAGCAGCTTTGGACTAGGCACAGATACGCAGTATTTT. As protein: CASSFGLGTDTQYF.

This clonotype has at least ten counts. The CDR3 DNA reads as TGTGCCAGCAGCGTAGCCTACAGGGGAGAAACCCAGTACTTC. Translated: CASSVAYRGETQYF. The chain links TRBV9 to TRBJ2-5, with TRBD1 identical over 7 bases. CDR1 is SGDLS and CDR2 is YYNGEE in the germline V gene. V trimming: 0 bases; J trimming: 8 bases; junction bases outside the gene matches: 7. This CDR3 is built from 14 residues.

The chain is built from TRBV2 and TRBJ1-6; 7 positions match TRBD1. This CDR3 region has 16 residues. V lost 6 bases to trimming and J lost 3 bases; unmatched junction nucleotides: 8. Germline assignment: CDR1 SNHLY and CDR2 FYNNEI. Written as DNA, the CDR3 is TGTGCCAGCAGGCCGACAGGGACGTTCTATAATTCACCCCTCCACTTT. Residues: CASRPTGTFYNSPLHF.

This clonotype showed up many times. The chain has TRBV5-1 and TRBJ2-1, with D hard to call. The CDR3 extends over 14 amino acids. Trimming removed 5 bases from V and 4 bases from J, with 13 bases in between. Germline assignment: CDR1 SGHRS and CDR2 YFSETQ. The CDR3 spells CASSPRSAYNEQFF. The CDR3 nucleotides are TGCGCCAGCAGTCCGCGAAGTGCTTACAATGAGCAGTTCTTC.

The rearrangement links TRBV9 to TRBJ2-7; 7 bases are a match to TRBD2. The CDR3 length is 15 residues. Germline loops: CDR1 SGDLS, CDR2 YYNGEE. Unmatched junction bases numbered 7, after V lost 2 bases and J lost 2 bases. This CDR3 is CASSVSQGGAYEQYF. In nucleotides, the CDR3 is TGTGCCAGCAGCGTCTCTCAGGGAGGGGCCTACGAGCAGTACTTC.